This entry is about one TCR beta chain. Its antigen remains unknown. The data stem from a study of response to subunit inactivated influenza vaccine. General observations from the study: Authors suggested seasonal influenza vaccinations each recruit few new T cells.

TCRdb re-analysed the RT-PCR reads in MiXCR, keeping a single row per CDR3 protein. Among about 700,000 distinct CDR3 sequences listed, 15% to 19% were seen once. The material was PBMCs from blood, obtained roughly 13 days after vaccination. This sequence was found in a man in his fifties who received an inactivated influenza vaccine.

This CDR3 reads CASSYSKGHEQFF. In DNA, the CDR3 is TGTGCCAGCAGTTACTCGAAGGGACATGAGCAGTTCTTC. The chain employs TRBV6-6 and TRBJ2-1; either TRBD1 or TRBD2 may fit D (5 bases each). The CDR3 consists of 13 residues. Trimming removed 0 bases from V and 8 bases from J, with 8 bases in between. Germline CDR1 and CDR2: MNHNY and SVGAGI (reference sequence).